The T cell receptor (beta chain) described here comes from a study of T-cell reconstitution after alpha-beta-depleted transplantation in children. This clonotype was detected once. Antigen: not known. The germline gives CDR1 SGHVS, CDR2 FQNEAQ. Trimming shortened V by 5 bases and J by 4 bases, and 17 bases separated the two germline ends. The CDR3 consists of 15 residues. Study findings and constraints: Newly produced T cells mostly accounted for T-cell counts and diversity one year post-transplant.

Preparation of the TCRbeta library involved a method that used unique molecular identifiers. TCRdb re-analysed the PCR reads in MiXCR, keeping a single row per CDR3 protein. The sample lists 200,000 to 250,000 distinct CDR3 sequences, more than 20% occurring once. The clonotype was recovered from a female patient aged 2 to 10 who had a stem cell transplant for congenital amegakaryocytic thrombocytopenia, so the T cells may come from the graft donor. V gene TRBV7-8 combines with J gene TRBJ1-2; tentative D call: TRBD1 (6 bases). Sequencing used PBMCs, mostly from graft donor cells, obtained 360 days after TCRalphabeta/CD19-depleted stem cell transplant. CDR3 DNA: TGTGCCAGCAGCCTTCCAAGGTTGGGGGCCTATGGCTACACCTTC. Its translation is CASSLPRLGAYGYTF. Supplemented by reference TRBV7-8 and TRBJ1-2, the full variable domain reads GAGVSQSPRYKVAKRGQDVALRCDPISGHVSLFWYQQALGQGPEFLTYFQNEAQLDKSGLPSDRFFAERPEGSVSTLKIQRTQQEDSAVYLCASSLPRLGAYGYTFGSGTRLTVV.